This T cell receptor beta chain is from a study of OX40 agonist ivuxolimab in advanced cancers. Study conclusions and caveats: Compared with CD4+, CD8+ T cells on average had more expanded clones.

Clones were read by immunoSEQ multiplex PCR, and TCRdb kept only the in-frame ones, dropping some. The sample records around 38,000 clones, 82% being singletons. Turning to this clone: Its target is not known.

The germline V gene has CDR1 GTSNPN and CDR2 SVGIG (reference sequence). Trimming shortened V by 8 bases and J by 4 bases, and 21 bases separated the two germline ends. CDR3 length equals 14 residues. Here the sequenced sample was CD4+ or CD8+ T cells sorted from blood, taken in a trial of the OX40 agonist ivuxolimab. The TCR originated in an adult with an advanced solid tumor such as melanoma, head and neck, liver or kidney cancer. This chain links TRBV30 with TRBJ2-7; D ambiguous. The DNA for the CDR3 is TGTGCCCACTCGTCCAAGCGAAGGGCGTACGAGCAGTACTTC. As protein: CAHSSKRRAYEQYF.